This is a list of T cell receptor beta chains from one sample in a study of naive and memory T cell subsets. TCRdb passed the UMI-ligation and nested PCR reads through MiXCR, listing each CDR3 protein once. The profile covers 35,000 to 40,000 distinct CDR3 sequences, with approximately 11% appearing a single time and around 4.2% taken by the ten largest. Source: skin, taken from a tuberculin skin test site. All receptors derive from an adult in good health. Each CDR3 is given with its conserved first and last residue. D genes are given only for firm matches. Size tells how often a clone was seen (once, few, many) or the class of an expanded clone, and some rows leave it out.

D: -; V: TRBV7-9; J: TRBJ1-1; size: many; DNA: TGTGCCAGCAGCCCTCGACACGGAGCGGGAACTGAAGCTTTCTTT; CDR3: CASSPRHGAGTEAFF
D: -; V: TRBV4-1; J: TRBJ1-1; size: many; DNA: TGCGCCAGCAGCCAAGTGGGGACGGAGACTTTCTTT; CDR3: CASSQVGTETFF
D: TRBD1; V: TRBV19; J: TRBJ1-5; size: -; DNA: TGTGCCAGTAGTCCGGGACAGAAAAATCAGCCCCAGCATTTT; CDR3: CASSPGQKNQPQHF
D: -; V: TRBV7-2; J: TRBJ1-4; size: few; DNA: TGTGCCAGCAGCTTAGGGATGGCTAATGAAAAACTGTTTTTT; CDR3: CASSLGMANEKLFF
D: -; V: TRBV28; J: TRBJ2-7; size: -; DNA: TGTGCCAGCAGTCCCCCCCCGGCCTACGAGCAGTACTTC; CDR3: CASSPPPAYEQYF
D: TRBD1; V: TRBV20-1; J: TRBJ1-6; size: many; DNA: TGCAGTGCCATACCCCCACAGGGGGTTAATTCACCCCTCCACTTT; CDR3: CSAIPPQGVNSPLHF
D: -; V: TRBV7-2; J: TRBJ1-6; size: medium-sized; DNA: TGTGCCAGCAGCCGTCTAGGGGGACTTTTCAGGTTGAATTCACCCCTCCACTTT; CDR3: CASSRLGGLFRLNSPLHF
D: TRBD1; V: TRBV27; J: TRBJ1-2; size: few; DNA: TGTGCCAGCAGTAAACAGACAGGGGGCTTGGACTACACCTTC; CDR3: CASSKQTGGLDYTF
D: -; V: TRBV7-3; J: TRBJ2-1; size: -; DNA: TGTGCCAGCAGCTTAAAAAGGACAGACCACCTCAATGAGCAGTTCTTC; CDR3: CASSLKRTDHLNEQFF
D: -; V: TRBV27; J: TRBJ1-5; size: many; DNA: TGTGCCAGCAGTTTAAAAGCTGGGGTTGGGAATCAGCCCCAGCATTTT; CDR3: CASSLKAGVGNQPQHF
D: -; V: TRBV18; J: TRBJ1-3; size: many; DNA: TGTGCCAGCTCACCTGCCCCAGGGTCCCCTGGAAACACCATATATTTT; CDR3: CASSPAPGSPGNTIYF
D: TRBD2; V: TRBV12-3/TRBV12-4; J: TRBJ2-1; size: few; DNA: TGTGCCAGCAGTTTAGTAGCGGGGATTGTTGGTGAGCAGTTCTTC; CDR3: CASSLVAGIVGEQFF
D: TRBD2; V: TRBV24-1; J: TRBJ2-5; size: many; DNA: TGTGCCACCAGTGATGCGGCTAGCGGGAGCAAAGAGACCCAGTACTTC; CDR3: CATSDAASGSKETQYF
D: -; V: TRBV5-1; J: TRBJ1-4; size: -; DNA: TGCGCCAGCAGTCGAACCGGGACAAGAAATGAAAAACTGTTTTTT; CDR3: CASSRTGTRNEKLFF
D: -; V: TRBV28; J: TRBJ1-6; size: few; DNA: TGTGCCAGCGGGCGAACCTCCTATAATTCACCCCTCCACTTT; CDR3: CASGRTSYNSPLHF
D: -; V: TRBV29-1; J: TRBJ1-1; size: -; DNA: TGCAGCGTTGAAGAGGGGGGTTGGTCTGAAGCTTTCTTT; CDR3: CSVEEGGWSEAFF
D: TRBD2; V: TRBV24-1; J: TRBJ2-1; size: -; DNA: TGTGCCACCAGGGCTGGACTAGCGGGAGGGAATGAGCAGTTCTTC; CDR3: CATRAGLAGGNEQFF
D: -; V: TRBV6-5; J: TRBJ2-2; size: few; DNA: TGTGCCAGCAGTTACTCCAAGCTGAACACCGGGGAGCTGTTTTTT; CDR3: CASSYSKLNTGELFF
D: TRBD1; V: TRBV10-3; J: TRBJ1-2; size: many; DNA: TGTGCCATCAATGGACAGGGTGGACTAAACTATGGCTACACCTTC; CDR3: CAINGQGGLNYGYTF
D: -; V: TRBV27; J: TRBJ1-2; size: many; DNA: TGTGCCAGCAGTTTAGGGAGCGGGACATACTATGGCTACACCTTC; CDR3: CASSLGSGTYYGYTF
D: -; V: TRBV7-8; J: TRBJ2-7; size: many; DNA: TGTGCCAGCAGCTCTGTGTTCTCCTACGAGCAGTACTTC; CDR3: CASSSVFSYEQYF
D: TRBD2; V: TRBV27; J: TRBJ2-5; size: -; DNA: TGTGCCAGCAGTTCCCCTTACGGGGGGACAGAGACCCAGTACTTC; CDR3: CASSSPYGGTETQYF
D: -; V: TRBV2; J: TRBJ2-1; size: many; DNA: TGTGCCAGCAGGGCAGGGGGGAGCTCCTACAATGAGCAGTTCTTC; CDR3: CASRAGGSSYNEQFF